The clone carrying this TCR beta chain showed up just a few times. This CDR3 has 13 amino acids. In germline, CDR1 is GTSNPN, CDR2 SVGIG (reference sequence). V dropped 0 bases and J dropped 4 bases, with 8 bases sitting between them. This specimen comes from a study of blood T cell repertoires in COVID-19. Looking at the study overall: Sample material is recorded as cDNA or gDNA derived from T cells, B-cell-depleted T cells, or PBMCs.

In the authors' workflow: Reference gene primer amplification in the assay estimated nucleated cell counts. This table comes from immunoSEQ multiplex PCR, and its TCRdb copy is limited to in-frame clones, with some not included. V, J and clone size derive from that table, while D and trimming were established from the DNA sequence. The repertoire consists of approximately 260,000 clones, with 70% to 90% occurring once and the leading ten covering 2.1%. The receptor was derived from a middle-aged woman who had recovered from COVID-19. The rearrangement uses TRBV30 and TRBJ2-3; D perhaps matches TRBD2 (5 bases). Sequencing was done on a sample of peripheral blood. DNA for the CDR3: TGTGCCTGGAGTGTACGGGGAGCAGATACGCAGTATTTT. The encoded protein is CAWSVRGADTQYF.